This T cell receptor (beta chain) stems from a study of cytotoxic CD8 clonotypes in ibrutinib-treated CLL. Study-wide context: Mean per-sample yields comprised roughly 260,000 productive templates and fewer than 95,000 productive rearrangements. General observations from the study: Age-matched healthy donor levels were exceeded by baseline clonality, which tracked circulating CD8+ T-cell counts.

This CDR3 has 14 amino acids. V was cut by 0 bases and J by 5 bases, with 10 bases left in between. In germline, CDR1 is MNHEY, CDR2 SVGAGI. Concerning this clone: As yet, its antigen is unknown.

Libraries were prepared by immunoSEQ multiplex PCR; TCRdb keeps only in-frame clonotypes and omits some of them. The data hold around 77,000 clones, with 65% to 85% observed a single time. V and J are TRBV6-5 and TRBJ1-1; D is ambiguous. The sequenced sample was PBMCs, obtained at disease progression, from a patient treated with ibrutinib. The sequence was obtained from a human donor with chronic lymphocytic leukemia. CDR3 region: CASSYSFERTEAFF. In DNA form, the CDR3 reads TGTGCCAGCAGTTACTCGTTTGAAAGGACTGAAGCTTTCTTT.